This T cell receptor (beta chain) was profiled in a study of immune evolution from preneoplasia to lung adenocarcinoma (dated by TCRdb to 2020 to 2023). For context, the study as a whole: No AAH lesions showed HLA loss of heterozygosity, compared with 7% of AIS, around 15% of MIA and approximately 30% of ADC lesions. The study profiled immune contexture across lung adenocarcinoma precursors and invasive adenocarcinoma using immune gene expression, TCR sequencing and multiplex immunofluorescence. Resected precursor lesions (AAH, AIS, MIA) and invasive adenocarcinomas were compared against paired morphologically normal lung tissue. The sample size was set by how many specimens were available, not by a prior power calculation. The immune data were integrated with whole exome sequencing and methylation data from the same cohort of nodules. The overall cohort comprised 40 to 55 patients with pulmonary nodules who underwent surgical resection. TCR sequencing data were obtained from 51 patients. The study reported that roughly 110 samples were used for TCR sequencing. POLYSOLVER was used to infer class I HLA alleles from exome data, and LOHHLA was used to detect allele-specific HLA loss.

V trim: 4 bases; J trim: 7 bases; unmatched bases: 20. CDR1 and CDR2 are read off the germline V gene as ENHRY and SYGVKD. The CDR3 sequence holds 19 residues, the cysteine and phenylalanine included. Only the CDR3 DNA is retained, 57 bases long and in frame from the first base. Resection was performed on patients in Japan or China between 2014 and 2017. Histologic diagnosis of each case was confirmed independently by two lung cancer pathologists on H&E slides. Premalignant or tumor cells were enriched for nucleic acid extraction by macro-dissection performed after pathologic assessment. DNA was isolated from FFPE tissue using the AllPrep DNA/RNA FFPE Kit. What the research found in general, with its limitations: The findings reflected association rather than direct causation, and larger cohorts with long-term follow-up and longitudinal biopsies were considered necessary. Clonality was highest in normal lung, while later-stage lesions appeared to have lower clonality but higher T cell density and diversity. The highest top T cell clone frequencies were observed in normal lung, and a progressive decrease in top T cell clone frequencies appeared to occur from AAH through AIS, MIA and invasive adenocarcinoma. Because every patient came from Japan and China, how well the results apply to Western populations was uncertain. Compared with EGFR-mutant or double wild-type lesions, KRAS-mutant nodules had the highest T cell clonality.

Using the immunoSEQ hsTCRbeta Kit, TCR beta CDR3 regions were sequenced from DNA. Per the original workflow: TCR sequencing data were analysed with the ImmunoSEQ Analyzer. T cell clonality was defined as 1 minus Pielou's evenness computed on productive rearrangements. To measure T cell diversity, the inverse Simpson index was applied to productive templates. T cell density was TCR beta template counts normalized to usable DNA, estimated by amplifying and sequencing housekeeping genes. TCR metrics were compared across histologic stages using two-sided Kruskal-Wallis tests. TCRdb carries this immuneACCESS record with in-frame sequences only. Its versions omit some clonotypes, under half of them owing to an unresolved V gene in the studies checked, with the rest unexplained. V, J and clone size reflect that table, while D and trimming were determined from the DNA. This sample holds roughly 5,000 clones; 88% were observed only once. Of the sample, approximately 2.1% falls within the top ten clones.

Note on this clone: Its antigen is currently not known. Base qualities are not recorded, but no much larger clone differs from it by a single base.

The receptor comes from a person aged 65 to 85 with lung adenocarcinoma. Sequences were obtained from FFPE atypical adenomatous hyperplasia tissue from the lung. The label giving this sample's cell subset or site can be read as: atypical adenomatous hyperplasia (AAH), lung preneoplasia. The chain links TRBV10-3 with TRBJ2-1, and 9 junctional nucleotides match TRBD2. The CDR3 reads as follows: CAISGSSSAGGDRRNEQFF. The nucleotides are TGTGCCATCAGTGGCTCGTCTTCAGCGGGAGGAGATAGACGGAATGAGCAGTTCTTC.